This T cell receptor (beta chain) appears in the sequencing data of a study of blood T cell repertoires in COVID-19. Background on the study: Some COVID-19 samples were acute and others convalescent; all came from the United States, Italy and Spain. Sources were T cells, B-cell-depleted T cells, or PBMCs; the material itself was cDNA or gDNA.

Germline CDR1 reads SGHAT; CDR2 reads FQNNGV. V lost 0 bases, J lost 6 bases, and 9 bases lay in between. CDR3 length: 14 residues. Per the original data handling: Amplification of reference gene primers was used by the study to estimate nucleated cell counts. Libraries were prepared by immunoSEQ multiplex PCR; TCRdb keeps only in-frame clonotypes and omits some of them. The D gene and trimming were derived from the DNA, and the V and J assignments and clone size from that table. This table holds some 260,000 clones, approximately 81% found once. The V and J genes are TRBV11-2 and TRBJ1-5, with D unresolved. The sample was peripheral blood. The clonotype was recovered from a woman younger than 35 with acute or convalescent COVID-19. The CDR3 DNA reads TGTGCCAGCAGCTTAGATGGTGCGGGTCAGCCCCAGCATTTT. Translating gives CASSLDGAGQPQHF. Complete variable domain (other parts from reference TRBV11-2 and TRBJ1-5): EAGVAQSPRYKIIEKRQSVAFWCNPISGHATLYWYQQILGQGPKLLIQFQNNGVVDDSQLPKDRFSAERLKGVDSTLKIQPAKLEDSAVYLCASSLDGAGQPQHFGDGTRLSIL.